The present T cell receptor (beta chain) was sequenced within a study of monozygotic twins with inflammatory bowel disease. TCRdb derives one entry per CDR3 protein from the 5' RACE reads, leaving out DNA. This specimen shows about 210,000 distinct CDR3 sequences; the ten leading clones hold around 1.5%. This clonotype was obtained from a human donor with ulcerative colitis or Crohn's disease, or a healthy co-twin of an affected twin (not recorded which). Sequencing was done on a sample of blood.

The chain's CDR3 is CASSELARQPQHF. The chain uses TRBV6-1 and TRBJ1-5. Germline-derived CDR1 and CDR2 are MNHNS and SASEGT. The CDR3 has 13 amino acids.